The sequence of this T cell receptor beta chain was determined in a study of blood T cell repertoires in COVID-19. Overall study: COVID-19 samples, acute and convalescent, were from the United States, Italy and Spain. T cells, B-cell-depleted T cells, or PBMCs supplied cDNA or gDNA.

This clone showed up many times. This same CDR3 is encoded by further DNA sequences in the sample. In the authors' methods: Reference gene primer amplification gave estimated nucleated cell counts. The method was immunoSEQ multiplex PCR; TCRdb's version includes in-frame clones alone and lacks a portion of them. V and J calls and clone size follow that table, whereas D and trimming were derived from the DNA. This sample carries some 48,000 clones, approximately 87% of them seen once, and the ten largest clones take less than 6.5%. Per the germline V gene, CDR1 is LNHNV and CDR2 is YYDKDF (reference sequence). V gave up 0 bases and J gave up 9 bases, with 3 bases separating them. The CDR3 loop spans 11 amino acids.

Material: peripheral blood. The J gene is TRBJ2-1, the V gene TRBV15, with unresolved D. The clonotype comes from a woman aged 60 to 75 with acute or convalescent COVID-19. The CDR3 region is CATSRDREQFF. In DNA form, the CDR3 reads TGTGCCACCAGCAGAGATCGTGAGCAGTTCTTC. The whole variable domain, filled in from reference TRBV15 and TRBJ2-1, reads DAMVIQNPRYQVTQFGKPVTLSCSQTLNHNVMYWYQQKSSQAPKLLFHYYDKDFNNEADTPDNFQSRRPNTSFCFLDIRSPGLGDTAMYLCATSRDREQFFGPGTRLTVL.